The T cell receptor beta chain described here comes from a study of T cell changes during pregnancy in multiple sclerosis. The CDR3 covers 16 residues. V lost 6 bases, J lost 0 bases, and 8 bases stayed unmatched. Germline CDR1 is LNHDA and CDR2 is SQIVND (reference sequence). Sequencing used immunoSEQ multiplex PCR; TCRdb keeps in-frame clones, though not all of them. The repertoire holds 75,000 to 80,000 clones, with just under 95% as singletons. The clonotype originates from a female donor in good health, enrolled as a control in a pregnancy study. The sample in question was peripheral blood, obtained in the second trimester of pregnancy. The chain carries TRBV19 and TRBJ1-3; 7 nucleotides match TRBD1. As DNA, the CDR3 is TGTGCCAGTAGAACCGGGGACAGCACCTCTGGAAACACCATATATTTT. Translated: CASRTGDSTSGNTIYF.